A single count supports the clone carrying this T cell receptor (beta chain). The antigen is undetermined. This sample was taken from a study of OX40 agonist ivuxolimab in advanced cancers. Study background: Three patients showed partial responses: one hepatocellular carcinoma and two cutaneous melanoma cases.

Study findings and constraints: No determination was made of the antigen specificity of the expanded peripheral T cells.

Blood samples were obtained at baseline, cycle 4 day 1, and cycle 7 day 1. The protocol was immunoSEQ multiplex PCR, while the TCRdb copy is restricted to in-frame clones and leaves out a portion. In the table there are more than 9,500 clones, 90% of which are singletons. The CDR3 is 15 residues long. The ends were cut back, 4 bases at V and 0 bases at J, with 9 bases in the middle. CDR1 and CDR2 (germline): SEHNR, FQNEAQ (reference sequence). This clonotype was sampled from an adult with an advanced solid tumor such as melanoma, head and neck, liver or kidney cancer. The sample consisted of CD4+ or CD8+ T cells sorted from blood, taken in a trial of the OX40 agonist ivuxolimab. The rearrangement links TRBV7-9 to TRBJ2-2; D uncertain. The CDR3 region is CASSSAAPNTGELFF. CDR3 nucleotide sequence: TGTGCCAGCAGCTCCGCGGCCCCGAACACCGGGGAGCTGTTTTTT.